A selection of T cell receptor beta chains follows, all from one sample in a study of blood T cell repertoires in COVID-19. The repertoire was sequenced with immunoSEQ multiplex PCR; TCRdb's copy has only in-frame clones and lacks some. The data contain some 100,000 clones, 88% of them singletons. The sample consisted of peripheral blood. The origin of the receptors is a woman aged 65 to 85 with acute or convalescent COVID-19. The CDR3 runs from the conserved cysteine through the conserved F or W. Fields, in order: CDR3 length, J gene, D gene, clone size, V gene, CDR3 DNA, CDR3 protein. The D gene is left open where the match is weak. Size values are once, few and many counts, or a class for expanded clones, and some rows have none.

15 | TRBJ1-5 | NA | NA | TRBV2 | TGTGCCAGCAGTGGGAGTTGGGGGGGCTCGCAGCCCCAGCATTTT | CASSGSWGGSQPQHF
11 | TRBJ1-1 | TRBD1 | NA | TRBV29-1 | TGCAGCGGCGACAGGGGCACTGAAGCTTTCTTT | CSGDRGTEAFF
13 | TRBJ2-5 | NA | NA | TRBV29-1 | TGCAGCGTTGACAAACGGTACCAAGAGACCCAGTACTTC | CSVDKRYQETQYF
15 | TRBJ1-2 | TRBD1 | NA | TRBV19 | TGTGCCAGTAGTACAGAACGTACAGGGGCCTATGGCTACACCTTC | CASSTERTGAYGYTF
16 | TRBJ2-4 | NA | NA | TRBV3-1/TRBV3-2 | TGTGCCAGCAGCCAAAGGTCAGGTGGGAGTGCAAACATTCAGTACTTC | CASSQRSGGSANIQYF
16 | TRBJ2-5 | TRBD2 | NA | TRBV5-1 | TGCGCCAGCAGCTCCGGGACTAGCGGGAGGGAAGAGACCCAGTACTTC | CASSSGTSGREETQYF
12 | TRBJ2-1 | NA | NA | TRBV6-5 | TGTGCCAGCAGCAACCTATACAATGAGCAGTTCTTC | CASSNLYNEQFF
16 | TRBJ2-7 | NA | NA | TRBV18 | TGTGCCAGCTCACCTTCTCTCCAAGGGGGTTTCGACGAGCAGTACTTC | CASSPSLQGGFDEQYF
15 | TRBJ1-4 | NA | few | TRBV27 | TGTGCCAGCAGTTTATTCGGGTCGGTTGATGAAAAACTGTTTTTT | CASSLFGSVDEKLFF
15 | TRBJ2-7 | NA | few | TRBV10-1 | TGCGCCAGCAGTGAAGATGGGCGACCCGGAGGTCGGCAGTACTTC | CASSEDGRPGGRQYF
15 | TRBJ2-5 | TRBD2 | NA | TRBV5-6 | TGTGCCAGCAGTTCCGGACTAGCGCAGATTTGGGCCCAGTACTTC | CASSSGLAQIWAQYF
13 | TRBJ1-3 | NA | NA | TRBV2 | TGTGCCAGCAGTGAACAGGGGTGGGACACCATATATTTT | CASSEQGWDTIYF
16 | TRBJ2-1 | TRBD2 | NA | TRBV5-1 | TGCGCCAGCAGCTTGAAGGCTAGCGGGAGTCTTGGTGAGCAGTTCTTC | CASSLKASGSLGEQFF
18 | TRBJ2-3 | TRBD2 | NA | TRBV4-2 | TGTGCCAGCAGCCAAGATCCCTTTAGCGGGAGCGGCACAGATACGCAGTATTTT | CASSQDPFSGSGTDTQYF
14 | TRBJ2-3 | NA | NA | TRBV4-1 | TGCGCCAGCAGCCAGATGACAGACACAGATACGCAGTATTTT | CASSQMTDTDTQYF
13 | TRBJ2-7 | NA | NA | TRBV5-1 | TGCGCCAGCAGCTTCGGGGGAGGAGGCGAGCAGTACTTC | CASSFGGGGEQYF
11 | TRBJ2-7 | NA | few | TRBV6-2/TRBV6-3 | TGTGCCAGCAGTCACCCCAGCGAGCAGTACTTC | CASSHPSEQYF
11 | TRBJ2-5 | NA | NA | TRBV14 | TGTGCCAGCAGCCAAGCCTCGCGGTGGTACTTC | CASSQASRWYF
15 | TRBJ1-1 | TRBD1 | NA | TRBV6-5 | TGTGCCAGCAGTTACTCGATCAGGGGGGACACTGAAGCTTTCTTT | CASSYSIRGDTEAFF
15 | TRBJ2-5 | TRBD2 | NA | TRBV9 | TGTGCCAGCAGCGTAGAGCCGCGGGAGCAAGAGACCCAGTACTTC | CASSVEPREQETQYF
16 | TRBJ1-3 | TRBD1 | NA | TRBV13 | TGTGCCAGCAGCTACTATGCCGGGACAGTCGGAAACACCATATATTTT | CASSYYAGTVGNTIYF
14 | TRBJ2-5 | NA | NA | TRBV18 | TGTGCCAGCTCACCACACACAGGGATGGAGACCCAGTACTTC | CASSPHTGMETQYF
16 | TRBJ1-3 | NA | NA | TRBV29-1 | TGCAGCGTCCAAGGCACACAGGGCTACTCTGGAAACACCATATATTTT | CSVQGTQGYSGNTIYF
15 | TRBJ2-7 | TRBD1 | once | TRBV6-5 | TGTGCCAGCACCCCAACGGAGGCAGGGGGAAACGAGCAGTACTTC | CASTPTEAGGNEQYF
15 | TRBJ2-7 | NA | NA | TRBV7-9 | TGTGCCAGCAGCTTAGATGTAGTTCGGGTCTCCGAGCAGTACTTC | CASSLDVVRVSEQYF
17 | TRBJ1-1 | NA | NA | TRBV21-1 | TGTGCCAGCAGCCGACTGGGGGGGGCTAGAATGAACACTGAAGCTTTCTTT | CASSRLGGARMNTEAFF
11 | TRBJ1-1 | NA | NA | TRBV30 | TGTGCCTCCCACCCCGAGGCTGAAGCTTTCTTT | CASHPEAEAFF
16 | TRBJ2-4 | TRBD2 | NA | TRBV19 | TGTGCCAGTAGTATAGACGGGACTAGTGCATTGAACATTCAGTACTTC | CASSIDGTSALNIQYF
14 | TRBJ1-5 | NA | few | TRBV18 | TGTGCCAGCTCTCTAACACAGGGCAATCAGCCCCAGCATTTT | CASSLTQGNQPQHF
16 | TRBJ1-5 | TRBD1 | NA | TRBV27 | TGTGCCAGCAGTTTAAGGTGGACAGGGCCCAATCAGCCCCAGCATTTT | CASSLRWTGPNQPQHF
15 | TRBJ2-2 | TRBD2 | NA | TRBV19 | TGTGCCAGTAGACTAGCGGCAACGGGGACCGGGGAGCTGTTTTTT | CASRLAATGTGELFF
16 | TRBJ2-3 | NA | NA | TRBV18 | TGTGCCAGCTCACCATTGGCAGGGTCCTTGTCAGATACGCAGTATTTT | CASSPLAGSLSDTQYF
13 | TRBJ2-7 | NA | NA | TRBV28 | TGTGCCAGCAGCCGCGGGACTTCCTACGAGCAGTACTTC | CASSRGTSYEQYF
16 | TRBJ2-1 | NA | once | TRBV6-4 | TGTGCCAGCAGTGACTCTGGGGGGGCTGACCACAATGAGCAGTTCTTC | CASSDSGGADHNEQFF
15 | TRBJ2-1 | NA | few | TRBV14 | TGTGCCAGCAGCCAAGACTCTAGTTCCTACAATGAGCAGTTCTTC | CASSQDSSSYNEQFF
16 | TRBJ1-1 | TRBD1 | NA | TRBV19 | TGTGCCAGTAGTATGGGGCGACAGGGGGGGAACACTGAAGCTTTCTTT | CASSMGRQGGNTEAFF
13 | TRBJ2-1 | TRBD2 | NA | TRBV7-2 | TGTGCCAGCAGCTTAGGCGGGAGTAATGAGCAGTTCTTC | CASSLGGSNEQFF
15 | TRBJ1-6 | NA | NA | TRBV9 | TGTGCCAGCAGCGTAGCTAATTTGGGCGATTCACCCCTCCACTTT | CASSVANLGDSPLHF
16 | TRBJ1-2 | TRBD1 | NA | TRBV3-1/TRBV3-2 | TGTGCCAGCAGCCAAGTCAGGACAGGAGCTAACTATGGCTACACCTTC | CASSQVRTGANYGYTF
13 | TRBJ2-5 | NA | NA | TRBV24-1 | TGTGCCACCAGTGAACGGACAAAAGAGACCCAGTACTTC | CATSERTKETQYF
15 | TRBJ2-5 | TRBD1 | few | TRBV24-1 | TGTGCCACCAGTGATTCCGGGACAGGGGAAGAGACCCAGTACTTC | CATSDSGTGEETQYF
15 | TRBJ1-2 | NA | NA | TRBV5-6 | TGTGCCAGCAGCTTGGCCAACAGGCCCCTCGCTGGCTACACCTTC | CASSLANRPLAGYTF
16 | TRBJ2-1 | TRBD1 | NA | TRBV4-1 | TGCGCCAGCAGCCAGGGCGGGACAGGGAAATACAATGAGCAGTTCTTC | CASSQGGTGKYNEQFF
13 | TRBJ1-5 | NA | once | TRBV30 | TGTGCCTGGAGTACGGGGGAATATCAGCCCCAGCATTTT | CAWSTGEYQPQHF
15 | TRBJ2-5 | NA | NA | TRBV7-3 | TGTGCCAGCAGCCTCCAAAAACCAGGTCGAGAGACCCAGTACTTC | CASSLQKPGRETQYF
12 | TRBJ2-7 | NA | NA | TRBV6-5 | TGTGCCAGCAGAGCTAGACTACGCGAGCAGTACTTC | CASRARLREQYF
14 | TRBJ2-7 | NA | NA | TRBV3-1/TRBV3-2 | TGTGCCAGCGGAGACAGCCCTATCCCCTACGAGCAGTACTTC | CASGDSPIPYEQYF
15 | TRBJ2-1 | NA | NA | TRBV9 | TGTGCCAGCAGCGTAGGACACACCTCCTACAATGAGCAGTTCTTC | CASSVGHTSYNEQFF
14 | TRBJ2-1 | NA | NA | TRBV11-3 | TGTGCCAGCAGTAGGATAGAGGGATCGGGTGAGCAGTTCTTC | CASSRIEGSGEQFF
14 | TRBJ2-3 | TRBD2 | NA | TRBV6-5 | TGTGCCAGCAGTAATAGCGGGGGGGACGATACGCAGTATTTT | CASSNSGGDDTQYF
13 | TRBJ2-7 | NA | NA | TRBV12-3/TRBV12-4 | TGTGCCAGCAGTTTGTACAGGGACTACGAGCAGTACTTC | CASSLYRDYEQYF
13 | TRBJ1-2 | NA | NA | TRBV5-4 | TGTGCCAGCAGCTTGGTTTCTACAGGGTTCTCCACCTTC | CASSLVSTGFSTF